This T cell receptor (beta chain) was sequenced for a study of PD-1 blockade in classical Hodgkin lymphoma. Study-wide results and caveats: Only CD4+ TCR diversity, not CD8+, had risen significantly by C4D1. Some patients started nivolumab under 1 year after ASCT, and they were excluded.

Germline V gene lookup returns CDR1 SGHVS and CDR2 FQNEAQ. CDR3 length: 16 residues. The V segment lost 1 base and the J segment 3 bases; nucleotides outside the gene matches: 5. Sequenced by immunoSEQ multiplex PCR; TCRdb stores in-frame clones only, minus some. The sample records some 45,000 clones, about 90% being singletons. With respect to this clone: The target antigen is unknown.

Brentuximab vedotin exposure varied, and every patient relapsed after autologous stem cell transplantation. The specimen comprised peripheral blood mononuclear cells (PBMCs), sampled at baseline. The chain joins TRBV7-8 to TRBJ1-4; 7 bases line up with TRBD1. The clonotype originates from a human donor with classical Hodgkin lymphoma. DNA for the CDR3: TGTGCCAGCAGCTTAGATTTGGGACAGTCTAATGAAAAACTGTTTTTT. This sequence encodes CASSLDLGQSNEKLFF.